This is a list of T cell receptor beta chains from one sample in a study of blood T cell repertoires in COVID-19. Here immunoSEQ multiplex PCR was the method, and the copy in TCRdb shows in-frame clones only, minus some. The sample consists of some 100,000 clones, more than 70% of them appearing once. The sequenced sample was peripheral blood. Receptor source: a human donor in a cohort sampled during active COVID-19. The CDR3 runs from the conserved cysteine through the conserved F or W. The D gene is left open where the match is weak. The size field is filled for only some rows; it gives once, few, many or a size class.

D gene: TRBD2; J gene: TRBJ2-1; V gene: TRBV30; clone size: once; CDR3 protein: CAWSPPTSGGAGEQFF; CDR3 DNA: TGTGCCTGGAGTCCCCCGACTAGCGGGGGGGCCGGTGAGCAGTTCTTC
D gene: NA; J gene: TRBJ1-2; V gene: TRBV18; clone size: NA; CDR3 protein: CASSPQSGQLGGYTF; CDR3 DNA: TGTGCCAGCTCACCTCAATCCGGACAGCTAGGTGGCTACACCTTC
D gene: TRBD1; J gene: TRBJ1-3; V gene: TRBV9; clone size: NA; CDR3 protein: CASSGRQGSSGNTIYF; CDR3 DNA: TGTGCCAGCAGCGGCCGACAGGGGAGCTCTGGAAACACCATATATTTT
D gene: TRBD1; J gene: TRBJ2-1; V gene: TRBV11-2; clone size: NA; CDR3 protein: CASRPAGQGSYNEQFF; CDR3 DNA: TGTGCCAGCAGACCGGCGGGACAGGGCTCCTACAATGAGCAGTTCTTC
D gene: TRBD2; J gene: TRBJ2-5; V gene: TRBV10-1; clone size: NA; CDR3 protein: CASSDTSGGQTQYF; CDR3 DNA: TGCGCCAGCAGTGACACTAGCGGGGGGCAGACCCAGTACTTC
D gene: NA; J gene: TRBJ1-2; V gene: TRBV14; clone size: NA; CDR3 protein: CASSQDGQPNYGYTF; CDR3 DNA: TGTGCCAGCAGCCAAGATGGGCAGCCCAACTATGGCTACACCTTC
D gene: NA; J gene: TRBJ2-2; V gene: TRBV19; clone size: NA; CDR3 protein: CASKNRGTGELFF; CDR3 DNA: TGTGCCAGTAAAAATAGGGGGACCGGGGAGCTGTTTTTT
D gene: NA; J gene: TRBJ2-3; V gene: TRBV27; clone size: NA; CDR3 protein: CASRLLGGGTDTQYF; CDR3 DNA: TGTGCCAGCAGGCTACTTGGCGGGGGCACAGATACGCAGTATTTT
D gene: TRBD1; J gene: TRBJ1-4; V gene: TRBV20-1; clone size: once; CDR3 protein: CSASYSGGGGEKLFF; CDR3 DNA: TGCAGTGCTAGTTATTCAGGGGGCGGTGGTGAAAAACTGTTTTTT
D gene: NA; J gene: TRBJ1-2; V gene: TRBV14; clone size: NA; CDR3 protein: CASSLDSSF; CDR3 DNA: TGTGCCAGCAGCCTTGACAGCTCCTTC
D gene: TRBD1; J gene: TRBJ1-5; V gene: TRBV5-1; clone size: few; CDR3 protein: CASSLTGDSNQPQHF; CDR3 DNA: TGCGCCAGCAGCTTGACAGGGGATAGCAATCAGCCCCAGCATTTT
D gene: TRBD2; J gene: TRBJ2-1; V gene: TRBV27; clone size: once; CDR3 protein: CASSLLARGGYNEQFF; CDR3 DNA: TGTGCCAGCAGTCTCCTCGCGCGGGGGGGCTACAATGAGCAGTTCTTC
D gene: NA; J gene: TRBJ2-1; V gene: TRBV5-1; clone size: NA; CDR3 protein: CASSEGDEQFF; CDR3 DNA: TGCGCCAGCTCAGAGGGCGATGAGCAGTTCTTC
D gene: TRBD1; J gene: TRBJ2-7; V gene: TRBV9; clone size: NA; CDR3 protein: CASSGQGAYEQYF; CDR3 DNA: TGTGCCAGCAGCGGACAGGGGGCCTACGAGCAGTACTTC
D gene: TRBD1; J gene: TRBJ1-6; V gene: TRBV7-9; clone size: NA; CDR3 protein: CASSLPRGLNNSPLHF; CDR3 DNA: TGTGCCAGCAGCTTACCTAGGGGGCTTAATAATTCACCCCTCCACTTT
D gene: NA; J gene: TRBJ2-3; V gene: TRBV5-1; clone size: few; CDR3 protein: CASSLSTSTDTQYF; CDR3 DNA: TGCGCCAGCAGCTTGTCGACAAGCACAGATACGCAGTATTTT
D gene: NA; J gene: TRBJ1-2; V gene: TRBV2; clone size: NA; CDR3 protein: CASSEILGGRTNYGYTF; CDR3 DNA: TGTGCCAGCAGTGAAATCCTGGGGGGTAGAACAAACTATGGCTACACCTTC
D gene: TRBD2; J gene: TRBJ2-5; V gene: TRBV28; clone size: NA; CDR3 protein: CASSIPSGAPETQYF; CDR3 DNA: TGTGCCAGCAGTATCCCTAGCGGGGCTCCAGAGACCCAGTACTTC
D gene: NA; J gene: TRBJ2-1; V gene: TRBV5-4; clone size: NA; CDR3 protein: CASSLVRTSNNEQFF; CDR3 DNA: TGTGCCAGCAGCTTGGTTCGGACATCAAACAATGAGCAGTTCTTC
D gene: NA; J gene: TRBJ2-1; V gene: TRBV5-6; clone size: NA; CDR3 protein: CASSLAIMGELNEQFF; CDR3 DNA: TGTGCCAGCAGCTTGGCCATTATGGGAGAATTAAATGAGCAGTTCTTC
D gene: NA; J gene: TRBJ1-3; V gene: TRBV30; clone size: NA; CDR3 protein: CAWSEWGRGSGNTIYF; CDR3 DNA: TGTGCCTGGAGCGAATGGGGCAGGGGCTCTGGAAACACCATATATTTT
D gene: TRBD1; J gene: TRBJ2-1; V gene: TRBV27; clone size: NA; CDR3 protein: CASSSRTGLYEQFF; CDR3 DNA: TGTGCCAGCAGTTCGCGGACAGGGCTCTATGAGCAGTTCTTC
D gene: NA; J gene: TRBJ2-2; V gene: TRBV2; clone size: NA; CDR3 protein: CASTSQQAARRTGELFF; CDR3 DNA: TGTGCCAGCACCAGCCAACAGGCGGCCCGGCGCACCGGGGAGCTGTTTTTT
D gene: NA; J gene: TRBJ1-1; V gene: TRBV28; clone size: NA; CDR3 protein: CASSPDSLNTEAFF; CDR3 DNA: TGTGCCAGCAGTCCGGACAGCTTGAACACTGAAGCTTTCTTT
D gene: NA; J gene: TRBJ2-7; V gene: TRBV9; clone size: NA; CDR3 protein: CASSVGGQLYEQYF; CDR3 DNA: TGTGCCAGCAGCGTAGGGGGACAACTCTACGAGCAGTACTTC
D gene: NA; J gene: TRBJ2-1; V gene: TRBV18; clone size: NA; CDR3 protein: CASRPGGPYNEQFF; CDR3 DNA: TGTGCCAGTCGCCCCGGGGGACCCTACAATGAGCAGTTCTTC
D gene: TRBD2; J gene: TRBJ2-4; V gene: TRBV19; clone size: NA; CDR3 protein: CASKGLAENLAKNIQYF; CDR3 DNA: TGTGCCAGTAAGGGACTAGCGGAGAATCTAGCCAAAAACATTCAGTACTTC
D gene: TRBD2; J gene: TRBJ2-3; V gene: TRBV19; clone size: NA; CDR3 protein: CASSMMGRGADTQYF; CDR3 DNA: TGTGCCAGTAGTATGATGGGTCGGGGGGCAGATACGCAGTATTTT
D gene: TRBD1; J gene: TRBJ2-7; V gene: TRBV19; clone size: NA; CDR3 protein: CASRPGQNLYEQYF; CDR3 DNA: TGTGCCAGTAGACCGGGACAGAACCTCTACGAGCAGTACTTC
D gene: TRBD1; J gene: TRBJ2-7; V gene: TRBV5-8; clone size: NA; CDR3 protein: CASSYGGGTGITYEQYF; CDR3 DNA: TGTGCCAGCAGCTACGGGGGAGGGACAGGGATTACCTACGAGCAGTACTTC
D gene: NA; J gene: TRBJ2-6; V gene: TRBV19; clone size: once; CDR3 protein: CASTTTSGSGANVLTF; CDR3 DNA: TGTGCCAGTACCACCACGTCAGGCTCTGGGGCCAACGTCCTGACTTTC
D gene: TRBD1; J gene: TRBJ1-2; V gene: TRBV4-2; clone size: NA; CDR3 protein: CASSQGTGAELANYGYTF; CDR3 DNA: TGTGCCAGCAGCCAAGGGACAGGTGCCGAGCTAGCTAACTATGGCTACACCTTC
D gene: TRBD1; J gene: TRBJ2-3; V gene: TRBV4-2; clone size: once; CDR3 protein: CASSPSQGSDTQYF; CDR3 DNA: TGTGCCAGCAGCCCCTCACAGGGGTCAGATACGCAGTATTTT
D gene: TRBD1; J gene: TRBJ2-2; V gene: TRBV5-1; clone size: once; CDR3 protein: CASSLRQGLTGELFF; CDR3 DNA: TGCGCCAGCAGCCTCAGACAGGGGCTAACCGGGGAGCTGTTTTTT
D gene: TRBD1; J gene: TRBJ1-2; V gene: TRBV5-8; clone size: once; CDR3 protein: CASSRLTGDGGGYTF; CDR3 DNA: TGTGCCAGCAGCCGACTTACAGGGGATGGAGGAGGCTACACCTTC